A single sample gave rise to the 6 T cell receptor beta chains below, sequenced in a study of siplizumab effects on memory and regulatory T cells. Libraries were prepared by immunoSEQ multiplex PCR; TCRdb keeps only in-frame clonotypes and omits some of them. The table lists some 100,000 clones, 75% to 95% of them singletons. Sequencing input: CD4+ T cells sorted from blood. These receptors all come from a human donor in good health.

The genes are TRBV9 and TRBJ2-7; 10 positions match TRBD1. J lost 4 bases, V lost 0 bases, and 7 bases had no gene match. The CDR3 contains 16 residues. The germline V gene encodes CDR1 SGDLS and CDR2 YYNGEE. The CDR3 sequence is CASSVGSGTGAYEQYF. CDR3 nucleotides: TGTGCCAGCAGCGTAGGGTCCGGGACAGGGGCGTACGAGCAGTACTTC.

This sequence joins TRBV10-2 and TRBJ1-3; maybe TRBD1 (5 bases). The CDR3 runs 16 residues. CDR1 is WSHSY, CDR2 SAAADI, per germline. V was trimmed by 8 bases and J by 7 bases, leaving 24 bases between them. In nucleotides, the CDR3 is TGCGCCAGCGGCCTCGGGAGGGCCAGGGAGCCGAACACCATATATTTT. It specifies CASGLGRAREPNTIYF.

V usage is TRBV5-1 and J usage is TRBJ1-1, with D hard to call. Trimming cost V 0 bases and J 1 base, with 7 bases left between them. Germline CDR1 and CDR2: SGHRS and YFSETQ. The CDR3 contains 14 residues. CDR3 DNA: TGCGCCAGCAGCTTGGAACGGTCGAACACTGAAGCTTTCTTT. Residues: CASSLERSNTEAFF.

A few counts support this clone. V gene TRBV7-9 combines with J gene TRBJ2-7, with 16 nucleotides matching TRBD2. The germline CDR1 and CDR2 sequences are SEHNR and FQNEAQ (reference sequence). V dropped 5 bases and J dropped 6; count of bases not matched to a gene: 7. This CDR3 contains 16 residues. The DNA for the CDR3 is TGTGCCAGCAGCACGGGACTAGCGGGGGGGCGCCGCGAGCAGTACTTC. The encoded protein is CASSTGLAGGRREQYF.

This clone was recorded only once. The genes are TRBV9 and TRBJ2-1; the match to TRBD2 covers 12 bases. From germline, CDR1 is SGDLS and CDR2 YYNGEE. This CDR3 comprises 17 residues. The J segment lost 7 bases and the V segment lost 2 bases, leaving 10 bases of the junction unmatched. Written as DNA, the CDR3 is TGTGCCAGCAGCGTCGGATGGACTAGCGGGGCCGGTAATGAGCAGTTCTTC. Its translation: CASSVGWTSGAGNEQFF.

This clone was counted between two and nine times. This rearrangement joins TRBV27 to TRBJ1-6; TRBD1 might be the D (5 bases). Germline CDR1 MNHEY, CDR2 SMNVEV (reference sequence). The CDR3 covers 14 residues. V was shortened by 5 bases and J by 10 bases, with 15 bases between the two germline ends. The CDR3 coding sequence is TGTGCCAGCAGTCTCTTGAGAGGGGAATCACCCCTCCACTTT. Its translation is CASSLLRGESPLHF.